One and the same sample provided the 15 T cell receptor beta chains below, sequenced in a study of cytomegalovirus exposure and HLA in healthy donors. The PCR employed 60 Vbeta primers together with 13 Jbeta primers. Only in-frame clones appear in the TCRdb table, and some are missing; sequencing was by immunoSEQ multiplex PCR. The table lists more than 100,000 clones, 55% to 75% of them singletons. The specimen sequenced was PBMCs. These receptors all come from a man aged 45 to 65 in good health and CMV-seropositive.

The genes are TRBV6-1 and TRBJ2-5; D may be TRBD1 (6 bases). The end of the DNA is better explained by TRBJ2-7, so the J call may be wrong. The CDR3 is 13 residues long. Germline V gene data show CDR1 as MNHNS and CDR2 as SASEGT. The CDR3 sequence: CASSEARGTEQYF. CDR3 coding DNA: TGTGCCAGCAGTGAAGCCAGGGGCACCGAGCAGTACTTC.

This clone occurred once. The genes are TRBV5-1 and TRBJ2-7; 9 nucleotides line up with TRBD1. Germline CDR1 and CDR2: SGHRS and YFSETQ. CDR3 size: 14 residues. With 0 bases clipped from V and 5 bases from J, the junction kept 3 bases outside the gene matches. The CDR3 sequence: CASSLGQGVHEQYF. The CDR3 DNA reads as TGCGCCAGCAGCTTGGGACAGGGGGTCCACGAGCAGTACTTC.

Only one count was recorded for this clone. This sequence joins TRBV5-1 and TRBJ1-3, with D hard to call. CDR1 and CDR2 (germline): SGHRS, YFSETQ. V lost 0 bases, J lost 4 bases, and 5 bases lay in between. The CDR3 covers 13 residues. CDR3 nucleotide sequence: TGCGCCAGCAGCTTGGCCCCGGGAAACACCATATATTTT. It is translated as CASSLAPGNTIYF.

The rearrangement joins TRBV5-1 to TRBJ2-7, with 12 nucleotides matching TRBD1. The V gene end was trimmed by 5 bases and the J gene end by 3 bases; junction bases not matched to a gene: 9. CDR1 and CDR2 from the germline V gene are SGHRS and YFSETQ. This CDR3 has 16 amino acids. CDR3 nucleotides: TGCGCCAGCAGTTTTGGCGGGACAGGGGGCAACTACGAGCAGTACTTC. Amino acid sequence: CASSFGGTGGNYEQYF.

This chain uses TRBV6-6 with TRBJ1-5, with D possibly matching TRBD1 (5 bases). The germline V gene has CDR1 MNHNY and CDR2 SVGAGI (reference sequence). The CDR3 has 14 residues. Trimming cost V 2 bases and J 0 bases, with 5 bases left between them. The CDR3 nucleotides read TGTGCCAGCAGTTACGGGGCTAGCAATCAGCCCCAGCATTTT. This translates into CASSYGASNQPQHF.

This chain links TRBV5-6 with TRBJ1-3, with D perhaps TRBD1 (5 bases). Trimming removed 0 bases at V and 2 bases at J, with 6 bases between. The CDR3 runs to 14 residues. Germline lookup yields CDR1 SGHDT and CDR2 YYEEEE. The CDR3 is CASSLVGAGNTIYF. DNA of the CDR3: TGTGCCAGCAGCTTGGTAGGGGCTGGAAACACCATATATTTT.

This clone is a singleton in its sample. This chain links TRBV19 with TRBJ2-7; 8 bases map to TRBD1. The CDR3 spans 17 residues. Germline CDR1 reads LNHDA; CDR2 reads SQIVND (reference sequence). After removal of 3 bases from V and 6 bases from J, the junction contained 16 bases not matched to a gene. CDR3 DNA sequence: TGTGCCAGTAGTATTGGGCACGGTGGACAGGGCTTGAGCGAGCAGTACTTC. As protein: CASSIGHGGQGLSEQYF.

V and J are TRBV25-1 and TRBJ1-1; 7 bases map to TRBD1. Germline CDR1 MGHDK, CDR2 SYGVNS. V gave up 1 base and J gave up 1 base; unmatched junction bases: 0. There are 14 residues in the CDR3. The CDR3 spells CASSEWDRNTEAFF. CDR3 bases: TGTGCCAGCAGTGAATGGGACAGGAACACTGAAGCTTTCTTT.

CDR3 DNA sequence: TGTGCCAGCAGAAGTGAACTTGGACAGGGGAGGTCTGAGCAGTTCTTC. Its protein product is CASRSELGQGRSEQFF. The rearrangement uses TRBV11-2 and TRBJ2-1; TRBD1 agrees at 9 bases. The CDR3 is made up of 16 amino acids. In germline, CDR1 is SGHAT, CDR2 FQNNGV. Trimming removed 6 bases from V and 9 bases from J; junction bases left unmatched: 15.

In DNA, the CDR3 is TGTGCCAGCAGCTTGGGACTAGCCAGCTCCTACAATGAGCAGTTCTTC. Encoded protein: CASSLGLASSYNEQFF. The chain employs TRBV5-4 and TRBJ2-1, with 7 bases fitting TRBD2. CDR3 size: 16 residues. Germline values: CDR1 SGHNT, CDR2 YYREEE (reference sequence). V gave up 0 bases and J gave up 0 bases; unmatched junction bases: 3.

In its sample, this clone was seen a few times. The chain links TRBV27 to TRBJ2-5, with 8 bases identical to TRBD2. V lost 6 bases, J lost 4 bases, and 13 bases stayed unmatched. CDR1 is MNHEY, CDR2 SMNVEV, per germline (reference sequence). This CDR3 has 16 residues. Written as DNA, the CDR3 is TGTGCCAGCAGGGCACCGGCGGGGGGCCGGAGAGAGACCCAGTACTTC. Translating it yields CASRAPAGGRRETQYF.

The CDR3 region has the DNA TGCGCCAGCAGTCATTTACCGGGACAGGGGGCAGGTACGCAGTATTTT. Its translation is CASSHLPGQGAGTQYF. The rearrangement uses TRBV4-1 and TRBJ2-3; the match to TRBD1 covers 12 bases. The CDR3 consists of 16 residues. The germline V gene encodes CDR1 MGHRA and CDR2 YSYEKL. The trim removed 6 bases at V and 8 bases at J, leaving 12 bases unmatched.

The chain combines TRBV11-3 with TRBJ2-5, with TRBD2 matching over 14 bases. CDR3 length equals 16 residues. J lost 4 bases, V lost 4 bases, and 5 bases had no gene match. Per germline, CDR1 SGHNT and CDR2 YENEEA. CDR3 sequence (DNA): TGTGCCAGCAGCTCGGGACTAGCGGGAGTTCTAGAGACCCAGTACTTC. Its translation: CASSSGLAGVLETQYF.

V and J are TRBV6-1 and TRBJ1-1; D ambiguous. Per the germline V gene, CDR1 is MNHNS and CDR2 is SASEGT. Trimming took off 6 bases at V and 9 bases at J, with 14 bases between the two ends. The CDR3 contains 12 residues. The CDR3 DNA reads as TGTGCCAGCAGGATGGGGAGAGGTCAAGCTTTCTTT. Its translation: CASRMGRGQAFF.

The J gene is TRBJ1-1, the V gene TRBV6-1, with a weak D call TRBD1 (5 bases). Germline CDR1 reads MNHNS; CDR2 reads SASEGT. This CDR3 is 14 amino acids long. Trimming pared 3 bases from V and 9 bases from J, leaving 17 bases between. In DNA form, the CDR3 reads TGTGCCAGCAGTGATCGGACCTTAGGGACTAAAGCTTTCTTT. This sequence encodes CASSDRTLGTKAFF.